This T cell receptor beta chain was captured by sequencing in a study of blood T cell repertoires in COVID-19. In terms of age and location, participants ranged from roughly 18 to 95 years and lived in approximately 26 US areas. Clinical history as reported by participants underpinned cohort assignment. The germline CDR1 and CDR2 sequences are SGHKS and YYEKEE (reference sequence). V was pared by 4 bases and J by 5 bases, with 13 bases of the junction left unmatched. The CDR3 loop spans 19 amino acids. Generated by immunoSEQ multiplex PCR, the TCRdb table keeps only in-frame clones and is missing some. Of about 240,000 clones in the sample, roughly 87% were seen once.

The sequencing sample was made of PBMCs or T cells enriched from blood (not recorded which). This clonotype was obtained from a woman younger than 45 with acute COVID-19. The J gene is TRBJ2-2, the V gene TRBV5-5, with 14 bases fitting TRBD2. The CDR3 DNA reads TGTGCCAGCAGCAGGTCGACTAGCGGGGGGGCCGGAAGGACCGGGGAGCTGTTTTTT. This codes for CASSRSTSGGAGRTGELFF.